A single sample is the source of the 26 T cell receptor beta chains below, sequenced in a study of technical replicates of blood from a handful of donors. The table came from immunoSEQ multiplex PCR; TCRdb's copy has only in-frame clones and leaves some out. Of around 57,000 clones listed, more than 95% are singletons. Sequenced: T cells isolated from PBMCs. These receptor sequences come from a human donor in good health.

The chain couples TRBV10-2 to TRBJ2-1, with no clear D. Germline V CDR1 and CDR2: WSHSY, SAAADI. Trimming removed 5 bases at V and 3 bases at J, with 14 bases between. The CDR3 covers 15 residues. CDR3 protein: CASSQLADFYNEQFF. The DNA for the CDR3 is TGCGCCAGCAGTCAATTAGCCGATTTCTACAATGAGCAGTTCTTC.

This clone was seen just once. The gene calls are TRBV29-1 and TRBJ2-7; TRBD2 is a possible D gene (5 bases). V was trimmed by 4 bases and J by 0 bases, leaving 13 bases between them. Per the germline V gene, CDR1 is SQVTM and CDR2 is ANQGSEA. The CDR3 is made up of 14 amino acids. CDR3 sequence (DNA): TGCAGCGTTGTGGTGGCTAGCCCCTCCTACGAGCAGTACTTC. The encoded protein is CSVVVASPSYEQYF.

The chain links TRBV9 to TRBJ2-7; 14 bases line up with TRBD2. This CDR3 is built from 17 residues. Losses at the gene ends were 0 bases for V and 4 bases for J; bases not matched to a gene: 6. In germline, CDR1 is SGDLS, CDR2 YYNGEE. The CDR3 is CASSVAAGTSGSYEQYF. The DNA for the CDR3 is TGTGCCAGCAGCGTAGCCGCCGGGACTAGCGGGAGTTACGAGCAGTACTTC.

The V call is TRBV9, the J call TRBJ1-1, with D unresolved. This CDR3 is built from 14 residues. V was cut by 0 bases and J by 5 bases, with 11 bases left in between. Germline V gives CDR1 SGDLS, CDR2 YYNGEE. CDR3 region: CASSVELSGTEAFF. CDR3 coding DNA: TGTGCCAGCAGCGTAGAACTATCGGGAACTGAAGCTTTCTTT.

The chain has TRBV11-3 and TRBJ2-5, with 11 bases matching TRBD2. Germline loops: CDR1 SGHNT, CDR2 YENEEA. V shed 8 bases and J 1 base; nucleotides not matched to a gene: 6. The length of the CDR3 is 15 residues. The CDR3: CASGAGTSGQETQYF. CDR3 DNA: TGTGCCAGCGGTGCCGGGACTAGCGGCCAAGAGACCCAGTACTTC.

The CDR3 sequence is CASSILAGELFF. The CDR3 nucleotides are TGCGCCAGCAGCATTCTCGCCGGGGAGCTGTTTTTT. The chain combines TRBV5-1 with TRBJ2-2; no reliable D call. Between the trimmed V and J ends, which lost 4 bases and 6 bases, there was a span of 7 bases. The length of the CDR3 is 12 residues. Germline CDR1 reads SGHRS; CDR2 reads YFSETQ.

This clone has only one observation. The rearrangement joins TRBV7-6 to TRBJ1-5, with D possibly matching TRBD1 (6 bases). Per germline, CDR1 SGHVS and CDR2 FNYEAQ. The CDR3 sequence is 15 residues long. V was trimmed by 2 bases and J by 6 bases, leaving 14 bases between them. The CDR3 sequence: CASSLTAGVGQPQHF. The DNA of the CDR3 is TGTGCCAGCAGCTTAACTGCAGGGGTGGGTCAGCCCCAGCATTTT.

The V and J genes are TRBV2 and TRBJ2-1; TRBD1 might be the D (6 bases). Trimming cost V 11 bases and J 4 bases, with 9 bases left between them. CDR1 and CDR2 (germline): SNHLY, FYNNEI. This CDR3 comprises 11 residues. The CDR3 DNA sequence: TGTGCCGGACAGATGTACAATGAGCAGTTCTTC. This translates into CAGQMYNEQFF.

The chain has TRBV20-1 and TRBJ2-7, with unresolved D. The V gene lost 3 bases and the J gene lost 5 bases, with 8 bases spanning the gap. The length of the CDR3 is 11 residues. Germline V CDR1 and CDR2: DFQATT, SNEGSKA (reference sequence). CDR3 sequence reads: CSARRENEQYF. The CDR3 DNA follows: TGCAGTGCTAGGAGAGAGAACGAGCAGTACTTC.

The rearrangement joins TRBV29-1 to TRBJ2-7, with a tentative D call TRBD1 (6 bases). Per the germline V gene, CDR1 is SQVTM and CDR2 is ANQGSEA. The V end lost 6 bases, the J end lost 2 bases, and 14 bases lay between the germline ends. The CDR3 runs 13 residues. CDR3 loop: CSVDGGQTYEQYF. The CDR3 region has the DNA TGCAGCGTAGATGGGGGACAAACCTACGAGCAGTACTTC.

The CDR3: CASSLASLGALKETQYF. The CDR3 DNA is TGTGCCAGCAGCTTAGCCAGTTTGGGGGCGCTTAAGGAGACCCAGTACTTC. The chain employs TRBV7-6 and TRBJ2-5; tentative D call: TRBD1 (6 bases). V dropped 0 bases and J dropped 5 bases, with 19 bases sitting between them. CDR1 is SGHVS and CDR2 is FNYEAQ in the germline V gene. This CDR3 spans 17 amino acids. Combining the CDR3 with reference TRBV7-6 and TRBJ2-5 gives the whole variable domain GAGVSQSPRYKVTKRGQDVALRCDPISGHVSLYWYRQALGQGPEFLTYFNYEAQQDKSGLPNDRFSAERPEGSISTLTIQRTEQRDSAMYRCASSLASLGALKETQYFGPGTRLLVL.

The rearrangement links TRBV5-1 to TRBJ1-1; D is uncertain. The germline V gene encodes CDR1 SGHRS and CDR2 YFSETQ. The CDR3 is 13 amino acids. Between the trimmed V and J ends, which lost 4 bases and 5 bases, there was a span of 12 bases. The CDR3 nucleotides are TGCGCCAGCAGCCCCGACAAAGGAACTGAAGCTTTCTTT. Translated, it gives CASSPDKGTEAFF.

Details on this clone: A junction boundary mismatches the germline segment, possibly from a read error. The CDR3 spells CASSQLSAF. CDR3 coding DNA: TGTGCCAGCAGCCAACTATCTGCTTTC. The chain combines TRBV3-1 (or the pseudogene TRBV3-2) with TRBJ2-7; D unresolved. CDR3 length: 9 residues. Per germline, CDR1 LGHDT and CDR2 YNNKEL (reference sequence).

V is TRBV7-2 and J is TRBJ1-1, with 7 bases lining up with TRBD1. V trimming: 3 bases; J trimming: 5 bases; junction bases outside the gene matches: 3. The CDR3 covers 13 residues. CDR1 SGHTA and CDR2 FQGNSA come from the germline V gene. The CDR3 nucleotides are TGTGCCAGCAGCTTGGACAGGAGGACTGAAGCTTTCTTT. Translated, it gives CASSLDRRTEAFF. Full variable domain (missing parts from reference TRBV7-2 and TRBJ1-1): GAGVSQSPSNKVTEKGKDVELRCDPISGHTALYWYRQSLGQGLEFLIYFQGNSAPDKSGLPSDRFSAERTGGSVSTLTIQRTQQEDSAVYLCASSLDRRTEAFFGQGTRLTVV.

This chain connects TRBV5-4 to TRBJ2-7, with 10 nucleotides matching TRBD2. V gave up 1 base and J gave up 7 bases; unmatched junction bases: 8. The CDR3 totals 15 residues. Germline V lookup: CDR1 SGHNT, CDR2 YYREEE (reference sequence). The CDR3 region has the DNA TGTGCCAGCAGCTTGAGCGCTAGCGGGAGTCTAGAGCAGTACTTC. It is translated as CASSLSASGSLEQYF.

This chain uses TRBV29-1 with TRBJ2-1; no firm D call. The length of the CDR3 is 11 residues. V was cut by 7 bases and J by 6 bases, with 10 bases left in between. Per the germline V gene, CDR1 is SQVTM and CDR2 is ANQGSEA. Written as DNA, the CDR3 is TGCAGCGCAAGCCGCGGCAATGAGCAGTTCTTC. This sequence encodes CSASRGNEQFF.

The chain links TRBV21-1 to TRBJ1-2. TRBV21-1 is a pseudogene segment. The CDR3 runs 13 residues. CDR3 sequence: CASSKVEDFGYTF. Written as DNA, the CDR3 is TGTGCCAGCAGCAAAGTGGAGGATTTCGGCTACACCTTC.

V gene TRBV15 combines with J gene TRBJ1-2; 9 bases are shared with TRBD1. This CDR3 contains 15 residues. The J segment lost 4 bases and the V segment lost 1 base, leaving 4 bases of the junction unmatched. In germline, CDR1 is LNHNV, CDR2 YYDKDF (reference sequence). The CDR3 spells CATSRGTGVAYGYTF. DNA of the CDR3: TGTGCCACCAGCAGAGGGACAGGGGTCGCCTATGGCTACACCTTC.

J is TRBJ2-1 and V is TRBV14, with TRBD2 identical over 11 bases. Germline CDR1 SGHDN, CDR2 FVKESK. J was trimmed by 5 bases and V by 0 bases; bases with no gene match: 3. The length of the CDR3 is 16 residues. The CDR3 region has the DNA TGTGCCAGCAGCCAAGATCCTAGCGGGGGGAACAATGAGCAGTTCTTC. Translation gives CASSQDPSGGNNEQFF.

The V gene is TRBV28, the J gene TRBJ1-1; no reliable D call. The CDR3 sequence is 13 residues long. The V gene lost 5 bases and the J gene lost 6 bases, with 13 bases spanning the gap. Germline CDR1 reads MDHEN; CDR2 reads SYDVKM. CDR3 residues: CASSPEALAEAFF. The CDR3 DNA reads as TGTGCCAGCAGTCCTGAGGCGTTGGCTGAAGCTTTCTTT.

This clone has a single count. V usage is TRBV5-1 and J usage is TRBJ1-1; possible D gene TRBD1, 6 bases. In germline, CDR1 is SGHRS, CDR2 YFSETQ. V lost 0 bases and J lost 5, with 14 bases in between. CDR3 length: 15 amino acids. This chain's CDR3 is CASSLDAGAATEAFF. The CDR3 DNA follows: TGCGCCAGCAGCTTGGATGCGGGGGCGGCTACTGAAGCTTTCTTT. Based on the CDR3 plus reference TRBV5-1 and TRBJ1-1, the full variable domain is KAGVTQTPRYLIKTRGQQVTLSCSPISGHRSVSWYQQTPGQGLQFLFEYFSETQRNKGNFPGRFSGRQFSNSRSEMNVSTLELGDSALYLCASSLDAGAATEAFFGQGTRLTVV.

The V gene is TRBV25-1, the J gene TRBJ1-2, with 7 nucleotides matching TRBD1. Germline values: CDR1 MGHDK, CDR2 SYGVNS. J lost 2 bases, V lost 5 bases, and 2 bases had no gene match. There are 13 residues in the CDR3. The CDR3 sequence is CASSKQGNYGYTF. The DNA for the CDR3 is TGTGCCAGCAGTAAACAGGGGAACTATGGCTACACCTTC.

V is TRBV7-9 and J is TRBJ1-2; D possibly corresponds to TRBD1 (5 bases). V shed 4 bases and J shed 8 bases, with 14 bases lying between them. Germline CDR1 and CDR2: SEHNR and FQNEAQ (reference sequence). The CDR3 has 13 residues. The CDR3 DNA follows: TGTGCCAGCAGCTCCCCCGGGGGGGACGGCTACACCTTC. The encoded protein is CASSSPGGDGYTF.

In this sample, this clone turned up once. The chain links TRBV7-9 to TRBJ2-1; TRBD2 agrees at 8 bases. CDR3 size: 15 residues. CDR1 and CDR2 from the germline V gene are SEHNR and FQNEAQ (reference sequence). J gave up 6 bases and V 11 bases, and 15 bases lay outside the gene matches. The CDR3 loop reads CAARSGREVSNEQFF. CDR3 coding DNA: TGTGCCGCGCGATCGGGGCGGGAGGTTAGCAATGAGCAGTTCTTC.

The chain links TRBV4-1 to TRBJ1-1; 8 positions agree with TRBD1. The CDR3 sequence is 15 residues long. Germline assignment: CDR1 MGHRA and CDR2 YSYEKL. Trimming took 6 bases from V and 3 from J; bases not matched to a gene: 9. In nucleotides, the CDR3 is TGCGCCAGCAGTCTCAGGGGGCAGGGGGACACTGAAGCTTTCTTT. Amino acid sequence: CASSLRGQGDTEAFF.

This chain connects TRBV29-1 to TRBJ2-2, with 9 nucleotides matching TRBD1. V lost 6 bases to trimming and J lost 5 bases; unmatched junction nucleotides: 7. Germline V gene lookup returns CDR1 SQVTM and CDR2 ANQGSEA. The CDR3 runs to 14 residues. The chain's CDR3 is CSVSGTGWTGELFF. The CDR3, as DNA: TGCAGCGTGAGTGGGACAGGGTGGACCGGGGAGCTGTTTTTT.